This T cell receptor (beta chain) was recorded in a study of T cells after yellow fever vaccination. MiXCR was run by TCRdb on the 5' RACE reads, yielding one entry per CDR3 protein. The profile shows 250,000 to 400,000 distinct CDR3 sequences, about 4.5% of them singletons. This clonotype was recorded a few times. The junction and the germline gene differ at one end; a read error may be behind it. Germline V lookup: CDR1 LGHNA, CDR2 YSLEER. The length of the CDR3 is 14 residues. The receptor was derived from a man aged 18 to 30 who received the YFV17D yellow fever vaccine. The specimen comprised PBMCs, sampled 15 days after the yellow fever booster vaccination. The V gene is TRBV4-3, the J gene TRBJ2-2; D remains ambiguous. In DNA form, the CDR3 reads TGCGCCAGCACCCAAAGAATAGGGACCGGGGAGCTGTTTTTT. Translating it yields CASTQRIGTGELFF.